The 20 T cell receptor beta chains below were found in one sample sequenced in a study of blood T cell repertoires in COVID-19. Libraries were prepared by immunoSEQ multiplex PCR; TCRdb keeps only in-frame clonotypes and omits some of them. The table has under 250,000 clones, approximately 88% seen once. The sample was PBMCs or T cells enriched from blood (not recorded which). The receptor source for this set is a woman between 25 and 40 years old who had been exposed to COVID-19.

This chain joins TRBV3-1 (or the pseudogene TRBV3-2) and TRBJ2-2, with D perhaps TRBD2 (6 bases). CDR1 and CDR2 (germline): LGHDT, YNNKEL (reference sequence). The V and J ends lost 4 bases and 1 base respectively, with 16 bases between them. CDR3 length: 17 amino acids. In nucleotides, the CDR3 is TGTGCCAGCAGCCCTTATCCTGGGAGGCAGAACACCGGGGAGCTGTTTTTT. Protein product: CASSPYPGRQNTGELFF.

This clone was counted a single time. The CDR3, as DNA: TGTGCCAGCAAGAGACATAGCGGGAGCACGACCTACGAGCAGTACTTC. Encoded protein: CASKRHSGSTTYEQYF. The rearrangement uses TRBV2 and TRBJ2-7; TRBD2 aligns across 9 bases. Germline V gene data show CDR1 as SNHLY and CDR2 as FYNNEI. The V and J ends lost 7 bases and 2 bases, in that order; junction bases with no gene match: 12. The CDR3 is made up of 16 amino acids.

The chain is built from TRBV15 and TRBJ1-2, with D perhaps TRBD1 (6 bases). This CDR3 region has 14 residues. Per germline, CDR1 LNHNV and CDR2 YYDKDF (reference sequence). Trimming took off 0 bases at V and 5 bases at J, with 10 bases between the two ends. The CDR3 here is CATSREGHGYGYTF. DNA for the CDR3: TGTGCCACCAGCAGAGAGGGACACGGGTATGGCTACACCTTC.

The rearrangement links TRBV7-2 to TRBJ2-3; the match to TRBD1 covers 7 bases. The V gene's germline CDR1 is SGHTA and CDR2 FQGNSA. CDR3 length: 16 residues. Trimming took 6 bases from V and 3 from J; bases not matched to a gene: 12. CDR3 sequence (DNA): TGTGCCAGCAGTAGGGCTTCCGGGACAGAGACAGATACGCAGTATTTT. Translated: CASSRASGTETDTQYF.

The genes are TRBV4-2 and TRBJ2-5; tentatively, D is TRBD2 (5 bases). The CDR3 sequence is 14 residues long. The V and J ends lost 4 bases and 5 bases respectively, with 14 bases between them. Germline V gene lookup returns CDR1 LGHNA and CDR2 YNFKEQ. In DNA form, the CDR3 reads TGTGCCAGCAGCCCCCGCCGGGAATTGGAGACCCAGTACTTC. It is translated as CASSPRRELETQYF.

The chain links TRBV2 to TRBJ2-7; 12 positions match TRBD2. Losses at the gene ends were 6 bases for V and 3 bases for J; bases not matched to a gene: 6. Germline values: CDR1 SNHLY, CDR2 FYNNEI. The CDR3 contains 15 residues. The CDR3 spells CASRRLAGAHYEQYF. In nucleotides, the CDR3 is TGTGCCAGCAGGAGACTAGCGGGAGCTCACTACGAGCAGTACTTC.

The J gene is TRBJ2-1, the V gene TRBV7-9, with 10 nucleotides matching TRBD2. Germline assignment: CDR1 SEHNR and CDR2 FQNEAQ (reference sequence). There are 13 residues in the CDR3. V lost 8 bases and J lost 5; bases outside the gene matches: 3. CDR3 loop: CASRGLANNEQFF. In DNA, the CDR3 is TGTGCCAGCCGGGGACTAGCGAACAATGAGCAGTTCTTC.

The J gene is TRBJ2-2, the V gene TRBV25-1; no firm D call. Germline V CDR1 and CDR2: MGHDK, SYGVNS. Trimming removed 8 bases at V and 15 bases at J, with 13 bases between. This CDR3 spans 10 amino acids. This chain's CDR3 is CASPPNEVFF. The CDR3 nucleotides are TGTGCCAGCCCACCCAATGAGGTGTTTTTT.

The rearrangement links TRBV29-1 to TRBJ2-5; 9 bases fit TRBD1. Germline V gives CDR1 SQVTM, CDR2 ANQGSEA. After removal of 6 bases from V and 2 bases from J, the junction contained 10 bases not matched to a gene. This CDR3 is built from 15 residues. The CDR3 sequence is CSVRGLGQGQETQYF. CDR3 bases: TGCAGCGTCCGAGGGTTAGGACAGGGGCAAGAGACCCAGTACTTC.

This clone was observed once. The chain uses TRBV5-1 and TRBJ1-2; D not resolved. The length of the CDR3 is 17 residues. Germline-derived CDR1 and CDR2 are SGHRS and YFSETQ. The V gene lost 4 bases and the J gene lost 6 bases, with 25 bases spanning the gap. CDR3 residues: CASSDGPTGRLLDGYTF. CDR3 DNA: TGCGCCAGCAGCGATGGCCCCACGGGGAGACTACTGGATGGCTACACCTTC. The entire variable domain, with the rest obtained from reference TRBV5-1 and TRBJ1-2, is as follows: KAGVTQTPRYLIKTRGQQVTLSCSPISGHRSVSWYQQTPGQGLQFLFEYFSETQRNKGNFPGRFSGRQFSNSRSEMNVSTLELGDSALYLCASSDGPTGRLLDGYTFGSGTRLTVV.

On this clone: Compared with germline, one end of the junction differs, possibly owing to a read error. The genes are TRBV6-1 and TRBJ2-3; D is uncertain. Germline CDR1 reads MNHNS; CDR2 reads SASEGT. The CDR3 runs to 13 residues. DNA of the CDR3: TGTGCCAGCAGAGAAGATTCAGTGGATACGCAGTATTTT. Protein product: CASREDSVDTQYF.

The V call is TRBV6-6, the J call TRBJ1-5; no definite D call. V dropped 2 bases and J dropped 0 bases, with 5 bases sitting between them. CDR3 length: 14 residues. Germline V gene data show CDR1 as MNHNY and CDR2 as SVGAGI (reference sequence). CDR3 sequence reads: CASSYENSNQPQHF. The CDR3 DNA reads TGTGCCAGCAGTTACGAGAATAGCAATCAGCCCCAGCATTTT.

This chain uses TRBV5-1 with TRBJ2-6; D is ambiguous. Trimming stripped 0 bases from V and 0 bases from J, with 7 bases between. The CDR3 runs to 16 residues. Germline V CDR1 and CDR2: SGHRS, YFSETQ. CDR3 coding DNA: TGCGCCAGCAGCTTGGCCTTTTCCTCTGGGGCCAACGTCCTGACTTTC. This codes for CASSLAFSSGANVLTF.

The chain recombines TRBV6-1 with TRBJ2-7, with 9 bases lining up with TRBD2. Germline-derived CDR1 and CDR2 are MNHNS and SASEGT. V was pared by 4 bases and J by 7 bases, with 20 bases of the junction left unmatched. The CDR3 spans 18 residues. The CDR3 protein is CASSAQGVGSGRAREQYF. CDR3 sequence (DNA): TGTGCCAGCAGTGCCCAGGGGGTGGGTAGCGGGAGAGCGAGAGAGCAGTACTTC.

The rearrangement uses TRBV6-1 and TRBJ1-2, with 9 bases identical to TRBD1. The CDR3 has 16 amino acids. Germline-derived CDR1 and CDR2 are MNHNS and SASEGT. J was trimmed by 8 bases and V by 4 bases; bases with no gene match: 14. CDR3 coding DNA: TGTGCCAGCAGTGTTTATTGGACAGGGGAGCTTAGCGGCTACACCTTC. This translates into CASSVYWTGELSGYTF.

V and J are TRBV4-2 and TRBJ2-3, with a tentative D call TRBD2 (6 bases). This CDR3 is built from 15 residues. Trimming left V 4 bases short and J 2 bases short, with 13 bases between. CDR1 is LGHNA and CDR2 is YNFKEQ in the germline V gene. CDR3 residues: CASSPGTLDTDTQYF. The CDR3 DNA reads as TGTGCCAGCAGCCCCGGGACTCTAGACACAGATACGCAGTATTTT.

The rearrangement joins TRBV29-1 to TRBJ2-5; TRBD1 aligns across 11 bases. V gave up 3 bases and J gave up 5 bases; unmatched junction bases: 8. Germline assignment: CDR1 SQVTM and CDR2 ANQGSEA. The CDR3 covers 15 residues. The CDR3 region is CSVDFGTGGRETQYF. The CDR3 DNA sequence: TGCAGCGTTGATTTTGGGACAGGGGGTCGGGAGACCCAGTACTTC.

A few counts support this clone. The chain couples TRBV11-2 to TRBJ1-1; 7 nucleotides align to TRBD1. The V gene end was trimmed by 4 bases and the J gene end by 4 bases; junction bases not matched to a gene: 9. The CDR3 length is 15 residues. CDR1 and CDR2 from the germline V gene are SGHAT and FQNNGV. Here the CDR3 reads CASSSSRAGGTEAFF. In DNA form, the CDR3 reads TGTGCCAGCAGCTCATCTCGGGCAGGGGGCACTGAAGCTTTCTTT.

The chain combines TRBV25-1 with TRBJ2-1; D is perhaps TRBD2 (7 bases). V was clipped by 6 bases and J by 7 bases, with 22 bases between them. CDR3 length equals 16 residues. The germline gives CDR1 MGHDK, CDR2 SYGVNS. CDR3 in amino acids: CASSPWGRERGNEQFF. DNA for the CDR3: TGTGCCAGCAGCCCGTGGGGGCGGGAGAGGGGGAATGAGCAGTTCTTC.

This chain connects TRBV5-4 to TRBJ1-1; D is unresolved. The germline gives CDR1 SGHNT, CDR2 YYREEE (reference sequence). CDR3 length equals 15 residues. V was clipped by 3 bases and J by 4 bases, with 16 bases between them. In DNA form, the CDR3 reads TGTGCCAGCAGCTCCCCTCAGTTATATGGCACTGAAGCTTTCTTT. Amino acid sequence: CASSSPQLYGTEAFF.